This T cell receptor (beta chain) was identified during a study of OX40 agonist ivuxolimab in advanced cancers. The study in broad terms: Ivuxolimab was a fully human IgG2 agonistic monoclonal antibody targeting the costimulatory receptor OX40 (CD134). Partial responses were achieved by three dose-escalation patients, of whom one had hepatocellular carcinoma and two had cutaneous melanoma. In the dose-escalation cohort, more than 75% of patients were male, and the mean age was approximately 60 years, with a range of 23 to 79. The point of sequencing TCRbeta in the periphery was to test whether ivuxolimab changed TCR sequence diversity and drove clonal T-cell expansion. Of the roughly 51 dose-escalation patients, hepatocellular carcinoma was present in about 20, melanoma in around 15, renal cell carcinoma in 9 and head and neck cancer in 9. Intravenous ivuxolimab was administered to patients every 2 weeks at six dose levels: 0.01, 0.1, 0.3, 1.5, 3 and 10 mg/kg. Prior anti-PD-1, anti-PD-L1 or anti-CTLA-4 therapy was permitted, and checkpoint inhibitors had been received by around 39% of dose-escalation patients. The monotherapy dose-escalation portion (N ≈ 52 patients) of the phase I ivuxolimab trial is reported in the paper.

Overall study results and their limits: In the 0.1-3.0 mg/kg groups, partial responders had among the lowest normalized peripheral clonal expansion, particularly in CD8+ T cells. Antigen specificity was not determined for the clonally expanded peripheral T cells. At doses of 0.1 to 3.0 mg/kg, clonal expansion of both CD4+ and CD8+ T cells in blood was seen between baseline and week 6. Low levels of normalized T-cell clonal expansion were also seen in some nonresponding patients. On average, CD8+ T cells showed more expanded clones than CD4+ T cells after ivuxolimab.

The trial excluded patients who had a history of autoimmune disease or who were on systemic immunosuppression. Peripheral blood for TCR sequencing was collected from all dose cohorts at baseline, on cycle 4 day 1, and on cycle 7 day 1. The samples were drawn from a first-in-human, open-label, multicenter phase I dose-escalation trial of ivuxolimab. The trial enrolled adults with locally advanced or metastatic head and neck squamous cell, hepatocellular, melanoma or renal cell carcinoma. CD4+ and CD8+ T cells were sorted separately from peripheral blood before TCR sequencing. Genomic DNA was extracted from sorted cells for sequencing of the TCRbeta CDR3 region. TCRbeta CDR3 regions were sequenced using the immunoSEQ Assay. This is the immuneACCESS table as TCRdb keeps it, with only in-frame sequences that have V and J called. A part of the clones is gone; compared with another copy, unresolved V genes explain less than half, and the rest is unexplained. Across this sample there are about 42,000 clones, with 70% to 85% seen only once. Roughly 24% of the sample comes from the top ten.

Of note for this clone: This receptor's antigen is unknown. The record has no base qualities; no much larger clone is one base away.

The source material was CD4+ or CD8+ T cells sorted from blood, sampled in a trial of the OX40 agonist ivuxolimab. The TCR originated in an adult with an advanced solid tumor such as melanoma, head and neck, liver or kidney cancer.

The CDR3 reads CASSQGGQVSYEQYF. The nucleotides are TGCGCCAGCAGCCAAGGGGGACAGGTGTCCTACGAGCAGTACTTC. The rearranged segments are TRBV4-1 and TRBJ2-7; 8 of the junction bases match TRBD1. In the germline V gene, CDR1 corresponds to MGHRA and CDR2 to YSYEKL. V lost 1 base and J lost 1 base, and the count of bases not matched to a germline gene is 3. Reading from cysteine to phenylalanine, the CDR3 counts 15 amino acids. Kept here is only the CDR3 DNA, which spans 45 bases and is read in frame from base 1.